This T cell receptor (beta chain) stems from a study of T-cell reconstitution after alpha-beta-depleted transplantation in children. This clonotype was picked up many times. Preparation of the TCRbeta library was carried out with unique molecular identifiers. TCRdb re-called the PCR reads with MiXCR, one entry per CDR3 protein. Of about 340,000 distinct CDR3 sequences in the sample, 13% were seen once. The CDR3 runs 11 residues. Per the germline V gene, CDR1 is SGHVS and CDR2 is FQNEAQ. The V gene lost 7 bases and the J gene lost 11 bases, with 14 bases spanning the gap. V gene TRBV7-8 combines with J gene TRBJ1-1; tentatively, D is TRBD1 (5 bases). Specimen: PBMCs, collected from the stem cell graft. This TCR was sampled from a human donor who donated a stem cell graft to a child with Fanconi anemia. The CDR3 reads CASTSGVGAFF. Here the CDR3 DNA reads TGTGCCAGCACCTCGGGGGTTGGGGCTTTCTTT.